Below are 10 T cell receptor beta chains sequenced from a single sample in a study of T cells after yellow fever vaccination. TCRdb analysed the 5' RACE reads with MiXCR anew, one entry per CDR3 protein. The data contain 300,000 to 350,000 distinct CDR3 sequences, roughly 8.3% of them singletons. The sequencing here drew on PBMCs, taken 45 days after the first yellow fever vaccination. All receptors derive from a man between 18 and 35 years old who received the YFV17D yellow fever vaccine.

This clonotype was seen a few times. The J gene is TRBJ1-2, the V gene TRBV7-8; no definite D call. V lost 1 base and J 0 bases, leaving 15 bases between the germline ends. Germline assignment: CDR1 SGHVS and CDR2 FQNEAQ. The CDR3 is 17 amino acids. The CDR3 DNA follows: TGTGCCAGCAGCTTAGGGAGGTTCAGGATAGCTAACTATGGCTACACCTTC. Amino acids: CASSLGRFRIANYGYTF.

This chain connects TRBV20-1 to TRBJ2-3; D could derive from TRBD1 or TRBD2 (5 bases each). The CDR3 is 11 amino acids. Per germline, CDR1 DFQATT and CDR2 SNEGSKA (reference sequence). Between the trimmed V and J ends, which lost 1 base and 13 bases, there was a span of 12 bases. DNA of the CDR3: TGCAGTGCTAGAGGAGTGAGGGGAAAGTATTTT. Amino acid sequence: CSARGVRGKYF.

The chain combines TRBV20-1 with TRBJ2-5, with 10 nucleotides matching TRBD2. The J segment lost 5 bases and the V segment lost 6 bases, leaving 6 bases of the junction unmatched. The CDR3 is 13 amino acids. Germline loops: CDR1 DFQATT, CDR2 SNEGSKA (reference sequence). In nucleotides, the CDR3 is TGCAGTGCCCCTAGCGGGGGTCTGGAGACCCAGTACTTC. Translating gives CSAPSGGLETQYF.

This clonotype was detected ten times or more. V usage is TRBV5-6 and J usage is TRBJ1-2; D ambiguous. The V end lost 1 base, the J end lost 5 bases, and 6 bases lay between the germline ends. This CDR3 contains 12 residues. From germline, CDR1 is SGHDT and CDR2 YYEEEE. CDR3 nucleotides: TGTGCCAGCAGCTTGAAACTGTATGGCTACACCTTC. Translation gives CASSLKLYGYTF.

This clonotype was counted many times. The CDR3 is CASSSQGTLNSPLHF. DNA of the CDR3: TGTGCCAGCAGCTCTCAGGGGACCCTTAATTCACCCCTCCACTTT. The chain links TRBV7-2 to TRBJ1-6; the D gene is possibly TRBD1 (6 bases). The CDR3 is 15 amino acids. Germline V lookup: CDR1 SGHTA, CDR2 FQGNSA. Trimming pared 4 bases from V and 6 bases from J, leaving 13 bases between.

The chain is built from TRBV7-3 and TRBJ2-1; weak D call: TRBD1 (5 bases). CDR3 length: 14 residues. CDR1 and CDR2 (germline): SGHTA, FQGTGA. Trimming took off 2 bases at V and 9 bases at J, with 14 bases between the two ends. The CDR3: CASSLVPRASEQFF. CDR3 sequence (DNA): TGTGCCAGCAGCTTAGTCCCCAGGGCGAGTGAGCAGTTCTTC.

This clonotype was counted many times. V and J are TRBV20-1 and TRBJ2-3; 13 bases are shared with TRBD2. The germline CDR1 and CDR2 sequences are DFQATT and SNEGSKA (reference sequence). The CDR3 is 15 amino acids. V lost 5 bases and J lost 8; bases outside the gene matches: 10. The CDR3 DNA reads TGCAGTGCTGCACTAGCGGGGGGGGGAGCCGCTACGCAGTATTTT. This sequence encodes CSAALAGGGAATQYF.

The CDR3 coding sequence is TGCAGTGTTATGGCGGGACCAAGCGCCACAGATACGCAGTATTTT. This gives the protein CSVMAGPSATDTQYF. This chain connects TRBV20-1 to TRBJ2-3, with D possibly TRBD2 on 6 matching bases. Looked up from germline, CDR1 is DFQATT and CDR2 is SNEGSKA (reference sequence). The CDR3 extends over 15 amino acids. Trimming took 7 bases from V and 2 from J, leaving 19 bases between them.

The chain carries TRBV5-1 and TRBJ2-6; TRBD1 or TRBD2 may be the D gene (5 bases each). Between the trimmed V and J ends, which lost 4 bases and 1 base, there was a span of 15 bases. The CDR3 consists of 17 residues. The germline V gene encodes CDR1 SGHRS and CDR2 YFSETQ. Written as DNA, the CDR3 is TGCGCCAGCAGCCCCGGGGAAGGGGAATCTGGGGCCAACGTCCTGACTTTC. This codes for CASSPGEGESGANVLTF.

In this sample, this clonotype turned up a few times. This chain connects TRBV10-2 to TRBJ1-5, with no clear D. CDR3 length equals 14 residues. V was pared by 3 bases and J by 2 bases, with 8 bases between. Germline V gene lookup returns CDR1 WSHSY and CDR2 SAAADI. As DNA, the CDR3 is TGCGCCAGCAGTGATAAGTTTCGCAATCAGCCCCAGCATTTT. Its translation: CASSDKFRNQPQHF.